A single T cell receptor (beta chain) is shown here with its context. Germline V gene data show CDR1 as MNHEY and CDR2 as SVGAGI. V was clipped by 6 bases and J by 6 bases, with 18 bases between them. This CDR3 spans 14 amino acids. The sample is drawn from a study of blood T cell repertoires in COVID-19. Study details: Collection of acute and convalescent COVID-19 samples took place in the United States, Italy and Spain. Sources were T cells, B-cell-depleted T cells, or PBMCs; the material itself was cDNA or gDNA.

Source study methods: Reference gene primer amplification yielded estimated nucleated cell counts. Assay used: immunoSEQ multiplex PCR; TCRdb lists only in-frame clones, some missing. The V and J calls and clone size are taken from that table; D and trimming were inferred from the DNA. In the table there are about 280,000 clones, 89% of which are singletons. The chain is built from TRBV6-5 and TRBJ2-7; maybe TRBD2 (7 bases). The sequenced material came from peripheral blood. This clonotype was sampled from a man aged 45-65 years with acute or convalescent COVID-19. The CDR3 loop reads CASRRSRGGGEQYF. The CDR3 region has the DNA TGTGCCAGCAGACGGTCCAGAGGGGGGGGCGAGCAGTACTTC.